This T cell receptor (beta chain) derives from a study of OX40 agonist ivuxolimab in advanced cancers. Notes on the research overall: Ivuxolimab, which targeted the costimulatory receptor OX40 (CD134), was an agonistic, fully human IgG2 monoclonal antibody. Intravenous ivuxolimab was administered to patients every 2 weeks at six dose levels: 0.01, 0.1, 0.3, 1.5, 3 and 10 mg/kg. Among the roughly 52 dose-escalation patients, 19 had hepatocellular carcinoma, 15 melanoma, 9 renal cell carcinoma and 9 head and neck cancer. In the dose-escalation cohort, 70% to 85% of patients were male, and the mean age was approximately 60 years with a range of about 23 to 79. Prior anti-PD-1, anti-PD-L1 or anti-CTLA-4 therapy was permitted, and checkpoint inhibitors had been received by less than 45% of dose-escalation patients. Three dose-escalation patients achieved partial responses, one with hepatocellular carcinoma and two with cutaneous melanoma. Peripheral TCRbeta sequencing was intended to test whether TCR sequence diversity was altered and clonal T-cell expansion was caused by ivuxolimab. The paper reports the monotherapy dose-escalation portion (N of about 51 patients) of the phase I ivuxolimab trial. Paper-wide results and their limitations: At doses from 0.1 to 3.0 mg/kg, clonal expansion was seen in both CD4+ and CD8+ blood T cells between baseline and week 6. Which antigens the clonally expanded peripheral T cells were specific for was not determined. After ivuxolimab, expanded clones were on average more numerous among CD8+ T cells than among CD4+ T cells. In partial responders in the 0.1-3.0 mg/kg groups, normalized peripheral clonal expansion was found to be among the lowest, especially among CD8+ T cells. Low levels of normalized T-cell clonal expansion were also shown by some nonresponding patients.

As for this clone: Its antigen is still unknown. No per-base quality is available; no much larger clone lies one base away.

The germline V gene specifies SGDLS as CDR1 and YYNGEE as CDR2. The junction shows trimming of 2 bases on V and 6 bases on J, and the gene matches do not reach 5 bases of it. The CDR3 spans 14 residues, from the cysteine through the phenylalanine. The kept DNA is CDR3 alone, 42 bases in frame from the first base. Patients with autoimmune disease history or receiving systemic immunosuppression were excluded from the trial. In every dose cohort, peripheral blood was drawn for TCR sequencing at baseline, cycle 4 day 1, and cycle 7 day 1. Samples came from an open-label, multicenter, first-in-human phase I dose-escalation trial of ivuxolimab. Adults with locally advanced or metastatic head and neck squamous cell, hepatocellular, melanoma or renal cell carcinoma were enrolled in the trial. Before TCR sequencing, CD4+ T cells and CD8+ T cells were sorted from peripheral blood as separate populations. Genomic DNA was extracted from sorted cells for sequencing of the TCRbeta CDR3 region. The immunoSEQ Assay was used to sequence the TCRbeta CDR3 regions. TCRdb holds this immuneACCESS table with in-frame rearrangements only. Some clones are missing; in checked studies, unresolved V genes explain under half, and the rest has no known cause. This sample gives roughly 60,000 clones in total; roughly 89% of them show up just once. 4.6% of the sample lies in the top ten.

The chain links TRBV9 with TRBJ2-7; the central 10 bases match TRBD1. The sequencing here drew on CD4+ or CD8+ T cells sorted from blood, taken in a trial of the OX40 agonist ivuxolimab. The TCR sequence derives from an adult with an advanced solid tumor such as melanoma, head and neck, liver or kidney cancer. The DNA reads as follows: TGTGCCAGCAGCGTCGGGACAGGGGTTACCGAGCAGTACTTC. This codes for CASSVGTGVTEQYF. With the portions outside the CDR3 filled from the reference TRBV9 and TRBJ2-7 genes, the complete variable region becomes DSGVTQTPKHLITATGQRVTLRCSPRSGDLSVYWYQQSLDQGLQFLIQYYNGEERAKGNILERFSAQQFPDLHSELNLSSLELGDSALYFCASSVGTGVTEQYFGPGTRLTVT.